The 28 T cell receptor beta chains below come from one sample, sequenced in a study of control samples from healthy donors and cancer patients. Libraries were prepared by immunoSEQ multiplex PCR; TCRdb keeps only in-frame clonotypes and omits some of them. This sample yields about 140,000 clones, of which approximately 91% are seen a single time; approximately 8.6% belongs to the top ten. Source material: blood. These receptors were obtained from a woman younger than 45 in good health.

The rearrangement uses TRBV10-3 and TRBJ2-3; tentatively, D is TRBD1 (5 bases). V gave up 8 bases and J gave up 8 bases, with 20 bases separating them. From germline, CDR1 is ENHRY and CDR2 SYGVKD. The CDR3 runs 14 residues. CDR3 bases: TGTGCCATCGCCCAGGGTGGTCAGTCTAGTACGCAGTATTTT. Translating it yields CAIAQGGQSSTQYF.

This rearrangement joins TRBV4-1 to TRBJ2-3, with 10 bases that match TRBD2. The CDR3 spans 17 residues. With 3 bases clipped from V and 4 bases from J, the junction kept 10 bases outside the gene matches. Germline V gene sequence: CDR1 MGHRA, CDR2 YSYEKL. Here the CDR3 reads CASSQTPSGSSADTQYF. The CDR3, as DNA: TGCGCCAGCAGCCAGACGCCTAGCGGGAGTAGTGCAGATACGCAGTATTTT.

V usage is TRBV5-1 and J usage is TRBJ2-3, with TRBD1 matching 10 bases. J lost 4 bases, V lost 8 bases, and 7 bases had no gene match. The CDR3 has 14 amino acids. The V gene's germline CDR1 is SGHRS and CDR2 YFSETQ. The CDR3 region is CASTTGGGADTQYF. The CDR3 DNA follows: TGCGCCAGTACGACAGGGGGCGGTGCAGATACGCAGTATTTT.

This sequence joins TRBV19 and TRBJ2-1; 9 bases are shared with TRBD1. V lost 3 bases and J lost 4; bases outside the gene matches: 10. The length of the CDR3 is 17 residues. Per the germline V gene, CDR1 is LNHDA and CDR2 is SQIVND (reference sequence). The CDR3 spells CASSIETGGIKYNEQFF. The CDR3 DNA reads TGTGCCAGTAGTATTGAAACAGGGGGCATTAAGTACAATGAGCAGTTCTTC.

The V call is TRBV18, the J call TRBJ1-2, with no clear D. The CDR3 contains 13 residues. CDR1 is KGHSH, CDR2 LQKENI, per germline. V lost 0 bases and J 8 bases, leaving 10 bases between the germline ends. This chain's CDR3 is CASSPPEGWGYTF. In nucleotides, the CDR3 is TGTGCCAGCTCACCACCGGAGGGTTGGGGCTACACCTTC.

This clone was seen more than once but under ten times. The CDR3 bases are TGTGCCAGCAGCTTGAACACTGAAGCTTTCTTT. Residues: CASSLNTEAFF. The V call is TRBV5-6, the J call TRBJ1-1; no clear D. With 1 base removed from V and 2 bases from J, the gap between germline ends came to 0 bases. CDR1 SGHDT and CDR2 YYEEEE come from the germline V gene. This CDR3 is 11 amino acids long.

V usage is TRBV3-1 (or the pseudogene TRBV3-2) and J usage is TRBJ1-2, with 7 bases lining up with TRBD1. Germline assignment: CDR1 LGHDT and CDR2 YNNKEL (reference sequence). The CDR3 has 14 amino acids. The trim removed 0 bases at V and 12 bases at J, leaving 10 bases unmatched. CDR3 sequence: CASSQDETGRRHTF. DNA for the CDR3: TGTGCCAGCAGCCAAGACGAGACAGGGAGGAGACACACCTTC.

This rearrangement joins TRBV3-1 (or the pseudogene TRBV3-2) to TRBJ1-6; no clear D gene. The germline V and J ends were trimmed by 1 base and 14 bases, with 18 bases remaining between them. Germline CDR1 and CDR2: LGHDT and YNNKEL (reference sequence). This CDR3 spans 15 amino acids. CDR3 in amino acids: CASSQGHSPERSLHF. The CDR3 nucleotides read TGTGCCAGCAGCCAAGGTCATAGTCCCGAGCGGTCCCTCCACTTT.

This rearrangement joins TRBV5-1 to TRBJ2-1, with D possibly matching TRBD2 (5 bases). The CDR3 is made up of 17 amino acids. Germline-derived CDR1 and CDR2 are SGHRS and YFSETQ. Trimming pared 1 base from V and 2 bases from J, leaving 16 bases between. The CDR3 region is CASSLRSQAAPYNEQFF. CDR3 coding DNA: TGCGCCAGCAGCTTGAGGTCCCAAGCGGCCCCCTACAATGAGCAGTTCTTC.

This clone was seen once. The V call is TRBV10-3, the J call TRBJ1-2, with D hard to call. The CDR3 runs 13 residues. CDR1 and CDR2 (germline): ENHRY, SYGVKD. V lost 0 bases to trimming and J lost 6 bases, with 8 bases between them. CDR3: CAISESATNGYTF. In DNA, the CDR3 is TGTGCCATCAGTGAGTCCGCGACTAATGGCTACACCTTC.

Of note for this clone: A read error may account for a junction end that differs from germline. The chain carries TRBV10-1 and TRBJ2-3; 11 bases match TRBD1. CDR3 length: 14 amino acids. Germline-derived CDR1 and CDR2 are WNHNN and SYGVQD (reference sequence). CDR3 sequence (DNA): TGCGCCAGCAGTGACTGGACAGGGGGCGGGGGTAGGGATTTT. Translation: CASSDWTGGGGRDF.

The CDR3: CASSEAFLIPGTEAFF. In DNA, the CDR3 is TGTGCCAGCAGTGAAGCTTTCCTAATACCAGGGACTGAAGCTTTCTTT. This chain links TRBV6-1 with TRBJ1-1; D may be TRBD1 (5 bases). The CDR3 length is 16 residues. V lost 0 bases, J lost 5 bases, and 16 bases lay in between. Germline V lookup: CDR1 MNHNS, CDR2 SASEGT.

The chain couples TRBV5-1 to TRBJ2-7; D may be TRBD1 or TRBD2 (5 bases each). Looked up from germline, CDR1 is SGHRS and CDR2 is YFSETQ. The CDR3 consists of 12 residues. V was cut by 4 bases and J by 6 bases, with 11 bases left in between. CDR3 sequence (DNA): TGCGCCAGCAGCGAAACAGGAGGCGAGCAGTACTTC. Its translation: CASSETGGEQYF.

This clone was detected once. The gene calls are TRBV5-1 and TRBJ2-7, with TRBD1 as a possible D gene (5 bases). The CDR3 covers 13 residues. Trimming removed 3 bases from V and 6 bases from J, with 13 bases in between. The germline gives CDR1 SGHRS, CDR2 YFSETQ. The CDR3 is CASSSQGVLEQYF. The CDR3 DNA sequence: TGCGCCAGCAGCTCACAAGGGGTTCTCGAGCAGTACTTC. The full variable domain, with the rest looked up from reference TRBV5-1 and TRBJ2-7, is KAGVTQTPRYLIKTRGQQVTLSCSPISGHRSVSWYQQTPGQGLQFLFEYFSETQRNKGNFPGRFSGRQFSNSRSEMNVSTLELGDSALYLCASSSQGVLEQYFGPGTRLTVT.

The V call is TRBV27, the J call TRBJ2-4; D unclear. The CDR3 consists of 13 residues. Germline V gene lookup returns CDR1 MNHEY and CDR2 SMNVEV (reference sequence). V was clipped by 2 bases and J by 12 bases, with 14 bases between them. The CDR3 region has the DNA TGTGCCAGCAGTTTAGAAAAGGGTCTAGGTCAGTACTTC. This sequence encodes CASSLEKGLGQYF.

This chain links TRBV4-1 with TRBJ1-6; D is unclear. CDR1 and CDR2 from the germline V gene are MGHRA and YSYEKL. V gave up 2 bases and J gave up 5 bases, with 1 base separating them. CDR3 length: 12 residues. In nucleotides, the CDR3 is TGCGCCAGCAGCCAAAATAATTCACCCCTCCACTTT. This encodes CASSQNNSPLHF.

In this sample, this clone turned up a few times. The J gene is TRBJ1-1, the V gene TRBV5-1, with D possibly being TRBD1 (6 bases). Trimming left V 0 bases short and J 4 bases short, with 16 bases between. From germline, CDR1 is SGHRS and CDR2 YFSETQ. This CDR3 region has 16 residues. CDR3 nucleotide sequence: TGCGCCAGCAGCTTGGTCGGGGGGCGCGGGGGCACTGAAGCTTTCTTT. Its protein is CASSLVGGRGGTEAFF.

The V gene is TRBV30, the J gene TRBJ1-5, with D possibly TRBD1 on 6 matching bases. Trimming took 0 bases from V and 11 from J, leaving 11 bases between them. Looked up from germline, CDR1 is GTSNPN and CDR2 is SVGIG (reference sequence). There are 12 residues in the CDR3. The CDR3 is CAWSVGGRAQHF. In DNA form, the CDR3 reads TGTGCCTGGAGTGTAGGGGGTAGGGCCCAGCATTTT.

The rearrangement uses TRBV18 and TRBJ1-2; D may be TRBD1 (5 bases). The germline gives CDR1 KGHSH, CDR2 LQKENI. With 0 bases removed from V and 4 bases from J, the gap between germline ends came to 15 bases. The CDR3 consists of 16 residues. This chain's CDR3 is CASSPPVRLGGYGYTF. For the CDR3, the DNA is TGTGCCAGCTCACCACCTGTTCGACTTGGGGGCTATGGCTACACCTTC.

The chain employs TRBV4-2 and TRBJ2-2; D remains ambiguous. From germline, CDR1 is LGHNA and CDR2 YNFKEQ. V was trimmed by 1 base and J by 0 bases, leaving 3 bases between them. The CDR3 length is 14 residues. This chain's CDR3 is CASSQGANTGELFF. The CDR3 region has the DNA TGTGCCAGCAGCCAAGGCGCGAACACCGGGGAGCTGTTTTTT.

This clone was observed a single time. This chain joins TRBV18 and TRBJ1-1, with a weak D call TRBD1 (6 bases). Trimming took off 5 bases at V and 4 bases at J, with 14 bases between the two ends. The CDR3 consists of 14 residues. Germline loops: CDR1 KGHSH, CDR2 LQKENI. The CDR3 region is CASSEERGITEAFF. DNA for the CDR3: TGTGCCAGCTCAGAGGAAAGGGGGATCACTGAAGCTTTCTTT.

This clone has only a few counts. The V gene is TRBV29-1, the J gene TRBJ2-1; the match to TRBD2 covers 9 bases. J was trimmed by 4 bases and V by 4 bases; bases with no gene match: 5. CDR3 length: 14 amino acids. CDR1 and CDR2 from the germline V gene are SQVTM and ANQGSEA. This CDR3 reads CSVGLAALYNEQFF. In nucleotides, the CDR3 is TGCAGCGTTGGACTAGCGGCCTTATACAATGAGCAGTTCTTC.

The rearrangement uses TRBV6-1 and TRBJ2-7; 10 nucleotides align to TRBD1. The V and J ends lost 2 bases and 4 bases, in that order; junction bases with no gene match: 2. CDR1 and CDR2 (germline): MNHNS, SASEGT. This CDR3 is 14 amino acids long. CDR3 in amino acids: CASSEWTGGYEQYF. CDR3 bases: TGTGCCAGCAGTGAATGGACAGGGGGGTACGAGCAGTACTTC.

DNA for the CDR3: TGTGCCAGCAGCCAAGGGTACAGGGGGACCTACCAAGAGACCCAGTACTTC. Translating it yields CASSQGYRGTYQETQYF. V gene TRBV4-2 combines with J gene TRBJ2-5; 8 positions agree with TRBD1. Germline V gene data show CDR1 as LGHNA and CDR2 as YNFKEQ. The ends lost 1 base at V and 0 bases at J; junction bases unmatched: 7. This CDR3 region has 17 residues.

The chain's CDR3 is CASSIGGGVTEAFF. The CDR3 nucleotides read TGTGCCAGTAGTATAGGAGGGGGTGTCACTGAAGCTTTCTTT. The chain joins TRBV19 to TRBJ1-1; perhaps TRBD1 as D (6 bases). The CDR3 has 14 residues. From germline, CDR1 is LNHDA and CDR2 SQIVND (reference sequence). The V gene lost 1 base and the J gene lost 4 bases, with 10 bases spanning the gap. The complete variable domain, with remaining parts taken from reference TRBV19 and TRBJ1-1, reads DGGITQSPKYLFRKEGQNVTLSCEQNLNHDAMYWYRQDPGQGLRLIYYSQIVNDFQKGDIAEGYSVSREKKESFPLTVTSAQKNPTAFYLCASSIGGGVTEAFFGQGTRLTVV.

The CDR3, as DNA: TGTGCCAGCAGCCCGGGACAACACAATGAGCAGTTCTTC. Translated: CASSPGQHNEQFF. The chain employs TRBV3-1 (or the pseudogene TRBV3-2) and TRBJ2-1; TRBD1 is a possible D gene (6 bases). V lost 4 bases and J lost 5, with 9 bases in between. This CDR3 has 13 amino acids. Germline lookup yields CDR1 LGHDT and CDR2 YNNKEL (reference sequence).

CDR3 in amino acids: CASSPEGPSGNTIYF. The CDR3 DNA reads as TGTGCCAGCAGCCCTGAAGGTCCCTCTGGAAACACCATATATTTT. This chain links TRBV5-4 with TRBJ1-3; D gene ambiguous. With 4 bases removed from V and 0 bases from J, the gap between germline ends came to 11 bases. Germline values: CDR1 SGHNT, CDR2 YYREEE (reference sequence). This CDR3 has 15 amino acids.

The J gene is TRBJ1-5, the V gene TRBV27, with 7 bases that match TRBD1. The CDR3 extends over 14 amino acids. V gave up 6 bases and J gave up 3 bases; unmatched junction bases: 5. Germline V gene sequence: CDR1 MNHEY, CDR2 SMNVEV (reference sequence). CDR3 nucleotides: TGTGCCAGCAGGACAGGGCTAGACAATCAGCCCCAGCATTTT. The encoded protein is CASRTGLDNQPQHF.